This TCR beta chain was recovered during a study of T-cell memory formation after mild COVID-19. In the study overall: Largely donor-specific sequence clusters came from a couple of donors.

Overall study results and limits: Pre-infection memory contained some responding clones, which suggested that cross-reactive memory had joined. Day 15 to 85 contracting clones showed balanced CD4/CD8; later expanders leaned CD4+. CM and EM subsets held most contracting CD4+ clones; EMRA held CD8+ ones.

A word on this clonotype: Antigen specificity is unknown.

A single record per CDR3 protein comes from TCRdb applying MiXCR to the 5' RACE reads. Of about 190,000 distinct CDR3 sequences in the sample, around 16% are singletons; the top ten hold 2% to 3%. The CDR3 has 13 amino acids. V shed 7 bases, J shed 6 bases, and the junction held 11 bases outside the gene matches. Germline CDR1 reads SQVTM; CDR2 reads ANQGSEA. This sequence originates from an adult woman who had mild COVID-19 (a few samples of this study predate the infection). Cell type and time point are not known. The sequencing sample was made of PBMCs or a T cell subset sorted from them (not recorded which). V usage is TRBV29-1 and J usage is TRBJ1-1; 7 bases are a match to TRBD1. CDR3 residues: CSAGDRVNSEAFF. The CDR3 DNA reads as TGCAGCGCTGGCGACAGGGTTAATTCTGAAGCTTTCTTT.